Each of the 14 T cell receptor beta chains below was sequenced from the same sample in a study of cytomegalovirus exposure and HLA in healthy donors. The PCR used 60 Vbeta and 13 Jbeta primers. Sequenced by immunoSEQ multiplex PCR; TCRdb stores in-frame clones only, minus some. The table shows around 90,000 clones, with 82% occurring only once. Sequenced material: PBMCs. Source of these receptors: a man aged 45-65 years in good health and CMV-seronegative.

The gene calls are TRBV18 and TRBJ1-5, with 10 nucleotides matching TRBD1. The CDR3 is 15 amino acids. Germline V gene data show CDR1 as KGHSH and CDR2 as LQKENI. Trimming removed 6 bases from V and 5 bases from J; junction bases left unmatched: 7. Written as DNA, the CDR3 is TGTGCCAGCTCGGACGGACAGGGGGACGATCAGCCCCAGCATTTT. Translating it yields CASSDGQGDDQPQHF.

The V call is TRBV4-3, the J call TRBJ2-3; maybe TRBD1 (5 bases). Germline CDR1 reads LGHNA; CDR2 reads YSLEER. V gave up 0 bases and J gave up 2 bases, with 21 bases separating them. This CDR3 is built from 19 residues. The DNA for the CDR3 is TGCGCCAGCAGCCAAGACTACAGCCGCAGGACAATATACACAGATACGCAGTATTTT. Protein: CASSQDYSRRTIYTDTQYF.

This clone has just one count. The chain carries TRBV11-2 and TRBJ2-2; 7 bases are shared with TRBD2. The CDR3 length is 13 residues. Trimming took 6 bases from V and 7 from J; bases not matched to a gene: 5. The germline V gene has CDR1 SGHAT and CDR2 FQNNGV. The CDR3 reads CASSWTSHGELFF. The CDR3 DNA reads TGTGCCAGCAGTTGGACTAGTCACGGGGAGCTGTTTTTT.

This chain joins TRBV28 and TRBJ1-2, with 8 bases identical to TRBD1. Trimming removed 6 bases from V and 7 bases from J; junction bases left unmatched: 13. CDR3 length equals 15 residues. Germline CDR1 and CDR2: MDHEN and SYDVKM. CDR3 in amino acids: CASSRTSTGGTGYTF. The CDR3 DNA follows: TGTGCCAGCAGCCGAACCAGCACAGGGGGTACTGGCTACACCTTC.

V and J are TRBV27 and TRBJ2-6; D gene uncertain. Germline loops: CDR1 MNHEY, CDR2 SMNVEV (reference sequence). This CDR3 is built from 13 residues. Trimming shortened V by 6 bases and J by 2 bases, and 5 bases separated the two germline ends. DNA for the CDR3: TGTGCCAGCAGGTTCACTGGGGCCAACGTCCTGACTTTC. Translation gives CASRFTGANVLTF.

V and J are TRBV27 and TRBJ2-3; TRBD2 might be the D (5 bases). Trimming stripped 5 bases from V and 5 bases from J, with 11 bases between. The CDR3 totals 13 residues. From germline, CDR1 is MNHEY and CDR2 SMNVEV (reference sequence). The CDR3 loop is CASSQRAVDTQYF. Here the CDR3 DNA reads TGTGCCAGCAGTCAGAGAGCGGTAGATACGCAGTATTTT.

This clone was seen more than once but under ten times. The chain has TRBV7-2 and TRBJ2-5; no clear D. CDR1 is SGHTA and CDR2 is FQGNSA in the germline V gene. V dropped 5 bases and J dropped 5 bases, with 15 bases sitting between them. The CDR3 is 14 residues long. The CDR3 bases are TGTGCCAGCAGCCAAGGCCACGGGTCGGAGACCCAGTACTTC. Translated: CASSQGHGSETQYF.

The chain links TRBV7-8 to TRBJ1-2; D is perhaps TRBD1 (5 bases). Germline CDR1 SGHVS, CDR2 FQNEAQ. Trimming shortened V by 0 bases and J by 5 bases, and 16 bases separated the two germline ends. The CDR3 has 16 amino acids. The CDR3 DNA reads TGTGCCAGCAGCTTAGCAGGGGCCCTGACCCCTTATGGCTACACCTTC. Protein: CASSLAGALTPYGYTF.

This clone was observed a few times. The chain recombines TRBV6-5 with TRBJ1-3; D gene uncertain. This CDR3 contains 15 residues. Germline CDR1 MNHEY, CDR2 SVGAGI. Trimming pared 4 bases from V and 4 bases from J, leaving 14 bases between. CDR3 region: CASSSLGVGGNTIYF. The CDR3 bases are TGTGCCAGCAGTTCCCTCGGGGTCGGAGGAAACACCATATATTTT.

This chain joins TRBV28 and TRBJ1-2, with TRBD1 as a possible D gene (5 bases). This CDR3 region has 13 residues. Germline CDR1 MDHEN, CDR2 SYDVKM. V was clipped by 5 bases and J by 5 bases, with 12 bases between them. This CDR3 is CASSPWDFYGYTF. CDR3 DNA sequence: TGTGCCAGCAGTCCATGGGACTTTTATGGCTACACCTTC.

The chain carries TRBV7-2 and TRBJ1-2; possibly TRBD1 for D (5 bases). V lost 5 bases, J lost 7 bases, and 17 bases lay in between. The CDR3 length is 14 residues. The germline V gene has CDR1 SGHTA and CDR2 FQGNSA. The CDR3 protein is CASSLRWPGVGYTF. For the CDR3, the DNA is TGTGCCAGCAGCCTAAGGTGGCCGGGGGTTGGCTACACCTTC.

V and J are TRBV7-9 and TRBJ2-6, with D hard to call. V was cut by 5 bases and J by 0 bases, with 8 bases left in between. The CDR3 extends over 15 amino acids. Germline CDR1 and CDR2: SEHNR and FQNEAQ (reference sequence). The CDR3 region has the DNA TGTGCCAGCAGCCGACTCAGCTCTGGGGCCAACGTCCTGACTTTC. Amino acids: CASSRLSSGANVLTF. Using reference TRBV7-9 and TRBJ2-6 for the parts outside the CDR3, the full variable domain is DTGVSQNPRHKITKRGQNVTFRCDPISEHNRLYWYRQTLGQGPEFLTYFQNEAQLEKSRLLSDRFSAERPKGSFSTLEIQRTEQGDSAMYLCASSRLSSGANVLTFGAGSRLTVL.

The J gene is TRBJ1-5, the V gene TRBV28; TRBD1 matches 8 bases. The CDR3 consists of 14 residues. Losses at the gene ends were 6 bases for V and 3 bases for J; bases not matched to a gene: 4. From germline, CDR1 is MDHEN and CDR2 SYDVKM. This chain's CDR3 is CASRDRVSNQPQHF. The CDR3, as DNA: TGTGCCAGCAGGGACAGGGTCTCCAATCAGCCCCAGCATTTT. Together with reference TRBV28 and TRBJ1-5, the CDR3 gives the full variable domain: DVKVTQSSRYLVKRTGEKVFLECVQDMDHENMFWYRQDPGLGLRLIYFSYDVKMKEKGDIPEGYSVSREKKERFSLILESASTNQTSMYLCASRDRVSNQPQHFGDGTRLSIL.

This clone has just one count. The rearrangement links TRBV7-2 to TRBJ2-5, with 8 bases lining up with TRBD2. The end of the DNA fits TRBJ2-7 better, so the J call may be wrong. The CDR3 length is 17 residues. Germline-derived CDR1 and CDR2 are SGHTA and FQGNSA. Written as DNA, the CDR3 is TGTGCCAGCAGCTTAGAAGCTAGCGGGTTAATCTCCTACGAGCAGTACTTC. This translates into CASSLEASGLISYEQYF.